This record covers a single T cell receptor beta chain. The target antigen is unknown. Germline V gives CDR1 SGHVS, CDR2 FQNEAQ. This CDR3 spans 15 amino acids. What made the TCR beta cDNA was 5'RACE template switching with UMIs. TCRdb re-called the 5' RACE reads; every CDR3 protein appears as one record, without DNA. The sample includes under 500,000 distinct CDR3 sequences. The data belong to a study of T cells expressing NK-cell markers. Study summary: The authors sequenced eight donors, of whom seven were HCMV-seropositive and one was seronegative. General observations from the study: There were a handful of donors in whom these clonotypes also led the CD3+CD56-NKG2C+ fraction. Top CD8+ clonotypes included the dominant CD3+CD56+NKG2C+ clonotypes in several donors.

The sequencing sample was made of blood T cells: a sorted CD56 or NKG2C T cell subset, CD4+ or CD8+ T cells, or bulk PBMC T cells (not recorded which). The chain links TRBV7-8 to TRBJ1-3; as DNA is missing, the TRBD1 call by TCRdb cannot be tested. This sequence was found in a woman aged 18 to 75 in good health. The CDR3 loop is CASSPNRGAGNTIYF.